This paragraph reports one T cell receptor (beta chain). This entry is derived from a study of OX40 agonist ivuxolimab in advanced cancers. TCRdb's copy holds only in-frame clones and misses some; the assay was immunoSEQ multiplex PCR. The data show around 46,000 clones, 91% seen once. The source material was CD4+ or CD8+ T cells sorted from blood, sampled in a trial of the OX40 agonist ivuxolimab. This TCR was recovered from an adult with an advanced solid tumor such as melanoma, head and neck, liver or kidney cancer.

CDR3 DNA: TGTGCCAGCAGTTCCCCAACTGGGTGGGAGCAGTTCTTC. It is translated as CASSSPTGWEQFF. The chain recombines TRBV7-9 with TRBJ2-1; D unclear. The CDR3 covers 13 residues. In germline, CDR1 is SEHNR, CDR2 FQNEAQ (reference sequence). V was trimmed by 6 bases and J by 10 bases, leaving 16 bases between them.